One sample yielded the 3 T cell receptor beta chains listed below, sequenced in a study of beta chain features in type 1 diabetes. General study results and limits: TCRB CDR3s were moderately but significantly shorter in Type 1 diabetes patients in all four CD4+ subsets.

No antigen has been identified for these receptors. Since all of the isolated RNA was reverse transcribed, expressed TCRB transcripts were what got sequenced. Measured with immunoSEQ multiplex PCR; TCRdb has only the in-frame clones, and not every one. The sample shows about 270,000 clones, roughly an eighth of them seen only once. The sequencing sample was made of naive CD4+ T cells from blood. Receptors were obtained from a man aged 25-40 years with type 1 diabetes.

The J gene is TRBJ2-3, the V gene TRBV7-2; D uncertain. This CDR3 spans 11 amino acids. Germline V gives CDR1 SGHTA, CDR2 FQGNSA. Trimming removed 6 bases at V and 5 bases at J, with 6 bases between. The CDR3 DNA is TGTGCCAGCAGGCTAGGAGATACGCAGTATTTT. This gives the protein CASRLGDTQYF.

There are a few counts of this clone. The chain recombines TRBV25-1 with TRBJ2-2; TRBD1 aligns across 7 bases. The V and J ends lost 2 bases and 6 bases, in that order; junction bases with no gene match: 0. There are 13 residues in the CDR3. Germline V gene data show CDR1 as MGHDK and CDR2 as SYGVNS. Here the CDR3 DNA reads TGTGCCAGCAGTGAACAGGGGGCCGGGGAGCTGTTTTTT. Protein: CASSEQGAGELFF.

This clone has more than one count but fewer than ten. This sequence joins TRBV5-4 and TRBJ2-2; 13 bases fit TRBD2. The CDR3 is 16 amino acids. Trimming at V came to 3 bases and at J to 7 bases, leaving 6 bases not matched to a gene. Germline V CDR1 and CDR2: SGHNT, YYREEE (reference sequence). CDR3 sequence: CASSSRTSGSGGELFF. In DNA form, the CDR3 reads TGTGCCAGCAGCTCCAGGACTAGCGGGAGTGGCGGGGAGCTGTTTTTT.